These T cell receptor beta chains were read from a single sample in a study of cytomegalovirus exposure and HLA in healthy donors. Repertoires were generated with immunoSEQ multiplex PCR, while TCRdb's copy carries only in-frame clones and drops some. This sample's table has 160,000 or so clones. The sequenced material came from PBMCs. The receptor set was obtained from a man aged 30 to 39 in good health and CMV-seronegative. Both conserved end residues are part of each CDR3. D genes are given only for firm matches.

J | V | D | CDR3 | DNA
TRBJ1-5 | TRBV5-5 | - | CASSLERENPQHF | TGTGCCAGCAGCTTGGAGAGGGAAAATCCCCAGCATTTT
TRBJ1-2 | TRBV5-4 | - | CASSPGGGFYGYTF | TGTGCCAGCAGCCCTGGGGGGGGATTCTATGGCTACACCTTC
TRBJ2-7 | TRBV5-6 | TRBD2 | CASSSPRSGSPEQYF | TGTGCCAGCAGCTCCCCGAGGAGCGGGAGTCCCGAGCAGTACTTC
TRBJ2-1 | TRBV9 | TRBD2 | CASSFQREGPLNEQFF | TGTGCCAGCAGCTTCCAGCGGGAGGGCCCGTTAAATGAGCAGTTCTTC
TRBJ1-3 | TRBV11-2 | TRBD1 | CASSHTNGDSGNTIYF | TGTGCCAGCAGCCACACTAACGGGGACAGTGGAAACACCATATATTTT
TRBJ1-1 | TRBV30 | - | CAWRSWSGAEAFF | TGTGCCTGGAGATCCTGGTCAGGCGCTGAAGCTTTCTTT
TRBJ2-7 | TRBV28 | - | CASSLFTVNYEQYF | TGTGCCAGCAGCTTATTCACAGTAAACTACGAGCAGTACTTC
TRBJ1-1 | TRBV7-9 | TRBD1 | CASSLVAGGETEAFF | TGTGCCAGCAGCTTAGTGGCAGGGGGTGAGACTGAAGCTTTCTTT
TRBJ2-3 | TRBV29-1 | TRBD1 | CSATTGGDVDTQYF | TGCAGCGCAACGACAGGGGGAGATGTAGATACGCAGTATTTT
TRBJ2-7 | TRBV29-1 | - | CSVEDLRGSSYEQYF | TGCAGCGTTGAGGACCTCCGGGGAAGCTCCTACGAGCAGTACTTC
TRBJ1-2 | TRBV15 | - | CATSRDYSNYGYTF | TGTGCCACCAGCAGAGATTACAGCAACTATGGCTACACCTTC
TRBJ2-5 | TRBV28 | - | CASSPNPRQVPETQYF | TGTGCCAGCAGTCCAAACCCTAGACAGGTTCCAGAGACCCAGTACTTC
TRBJ1-1 | TRBV6-1 | - | CASNQGTEAFF | TGTGCCAGCAACCAGGGAACTGAAGCTTTCTTT
TRBJ1-2 | TRBV7-2 | TRBD1 | CASSSSEGQGYTF | TGTGCCAGCAGCTCCTCGGAGGGACAGGGCTACACCTTC
TRBJ1-1 | TRBV6-6 | - | CASTRDLTEAFF | TGTGCCAGCACCAGGGATTTGACTGAAGCTTTCTTT
TRBJ2-7 | TRBV19 | TRBD2 | CASSLGTGLAVNYEQYF | TGTGCCAGTAGTCTGGGAACGGGACTAGCGGTGAACTACGAGCAGTACTTC
TRBJ1-3 | TRBV5-1 | TRBD1 | CASSLTGGSGNTIYF | TGCGCCAGCAGCTTGACAGGGGGGTCTGGAAACACCATATATTTT
TRBJ2-2 | TRBV5-4 | - | CASTLGGLNTGELFF | TGTGCCAGCACCCTGGGGGGACTGAACACCGGGGAGCTGTTTTTT
TRBJ1-2 | TRBV18 | - | CASSQGLGRTDGYTF | TGTGCCAGCTCACAGGGGCTAGGCAGGACGGATGGCTACACCTTC
TRBJ2-2 | TRBV2 | - | CASREDRVNTGELFF | TGTGCCAGCAGAGAGGACAGAGTGAACACCGGGGAGCTGTTTTTT
TRBJ2-7 | TRBV4-2 | - | CASSPGGSYEQYF | TGTGCCAGCAGCCCCGGAGGGTCCTACGAGCAGTACTTC
TRBJ2-2 | TRBV5-4 | - | CASRVLGWTGELFF | TGTGCCAGCAGAGTCCTGGGCTGGACCGGGGAGCTGTTTTTT
TRBJ2-5 | TRBV2 | - | CASSGGSMQETQYF | TGTGCCAGCAGTGGAGGGAGTATGCAAGAGACCCAGTACTTC
TRBJ2-1 | TRBV5-1 | - | CASSLGQGQYNEQFF | TGCGCCAGCAGCTTGGGGCAGGGGCAGTACAATGAGCAGTTCTTC
TRBJ1-5 | TRBV6-1 | - | CASSESNQPQHF | TGTGCCAGCAGCGAGAGCAATCAGCCCCAGCATTTT
TRBJ2-2 | TRBV18 | - | CASSLGAATGELFF | TGTGCCAGCTCACTAGGGGCCGCCACCGGGGAGCTGTTTTTT
TRBJ2-7 | TRBV29-1 | TRBD1 | CSVEGPGQGTYEQYF | TGCAGCGTTGAAGGTCCGGGACAGGGGACCTACGAGCAGTACTTC
TRBJ2-7 | TRBV30 | TRBD2 | CAWTGGGEQYF | TGTGCCTGGACGGGAGGAGGGGAGCAGTACTTC
TRBJ1-1 | TRBV5-5 | TRBD1 | CASSLRQGGTEAFF | TGTGCCAGCAGCCTCAGACAGGGTGGCACTGAAGCTTTCTTT
TRBJ2-3 | TRBV5-1 | - | CASTRGGTDTQYF | TGCGCCAGCACCCGAGGAGGCACAGATACGCAGTATTTT
TRBJ2-7 | TRBV5-1 | TRBD1 | CASRTGAKYEQYF | TGCGCCAGCAGGACAGGGGCGAAATACGAGCAGTACTTC
TRBJ2-7 | TRBV6-6 | TRBD1 | CASSSAGGYTYEQYF | TGTGCCAGCAGTTCGGCAGGGGGCTATACCTACGAGCAGTACTTC
TRBJ2-1 | TRBV27 | TRBD1 | CASSLLGQAIKEQFF | TGTGCCAGCAGTTTATTGGGACAGGCGATAAAGGAGCAGTTCTTC
TRBJ1-2 | TRBV10-3 | TRBD1 | CAIRVTGAVSYGYTF | TGTGCCATCAGAGTAACAGGGGCCGTTTCCTATGGCTACACCTTC
TRBJ2-1 | TRBV25-1 | TRBD2 | CASSEGEGNEQFF | TGTGCCAGCAGTGAGGGGGAGGGCAATGAGCAGTTCTTC
TRBJ1-1 | TRBV7-2 | - | CASRLQGYTEAFF | TGTGCCAGCAGGTTACAGGGTTACACTGAAGCTTTCTTT
TRBJ1-2 | TRBV2 | TRBD1 | CASSQGARGYTF | TGTGCCAGCAGCCAGGGGGCGCGAGGCTACACCTTC
TRBJ2-7 | TRBV11-3 | - | CASGSSYEQYF | TGTGCCAGCGGGAGCTCCTACGAGCAGTACTTC
TRBJ2-1 | TRBV4-3 | TRBD2 | CASSQDLSSGSSSYNEQFF | TGCGCCAGCAGCCAAGATCTGTCCAGCGGGAGTAGTAGCTACAATGAGCAGTTCTTC
TRBJ1-1 | TRBV7-9 | - | CASSLEGDTEAFF | TGTGCCAGCAGCTTGGAAGGGGATACTGAAGCTTTCTTT
TRBJ2-3 | TRBV21-1 | - | CASTSRTSGRGDTQYF | TGTGCCAGCACCAGTAGGACTAGCGGGAGGGGAGATACGCAGTATTTT
TRBJ2-7 | TRBV9 | TRBD1 | CASSPTGDEQYF | TGTGCCAGCAGCCCTACAGGGGACGAGCAGTACTTC
TRBJ2-1 | TRBV5-6 | - | CASTTWGVSSYNEQFF | TGTGCCAGCACCACCTGGGGGGTGAGCTCCTACAATGAGCAGTTCTTC
TRBJ2-1 | TRBV11-1 | TRBD2 | CASRPLAGDYNEQFF | TGTGCCAGCAGACCCCTAGCGGGAGACTACAATGAGCAGTTCTTC
TRBJ2-1 | TRBV18 | TRBD1 | CASSPTGATGRKDNEQFF | TGTGCCAGCTCACCCACCGGAGCGACAGGGAGAAAGGACAATGAGCAGTTCTTC
TRBJ1-1 | TRBV7-6 | TRBD1 | CASSHRGGTEAFF | TGTGCCAGCAGCCACAGGGGGGGCACTGAAGCTTTCTTT
TRBJ2-7 | TRBV7-8 | - | CASSAGDIYEQYF | TGTGCCAGCAGCGCCGGGGACATCTACGAGCAGTACTTC
TRBJ2-3 | TRBV7-2 | TRBD2 | CASSFSGSPDTQYF | TGTGCCAGCAGCTTTAGCGGGAGCCCAGATACGCAGTATTTT
TRBJ1-1 | TRBV7-3 | TRBD1 | CASSPQGAGGITEAFF | TGTGCCAGCAGCCCCCAAGGGGCAGGGGGAATAACTGAAGCTTTCTTT
TRBJ1-1 | TRBV18 | TRBD1 | CASSGQGNTEAFF | TGTGCCAGCTCCGGACAGGGGAACACTGAAGCTTTCTTT
TRBJ1-3 | TRBV5-4 | - | CASQIDPSLSGNTIYF | TGTGCCAGCCAAATAGATCCCTCTCTCTCTGGAAACACCATATATTTT
TRBJ2-3 | TRBV10-2 | TRBD1 | CASSESQLGTGPTDTQYF | TGCGCCAGCAGTGAGTCTCAGCTCGGGACAGGGCCTACAGATACGCAGTATTTT
TRBJ2-1 | TRBV28 | - | CASSFGLARREQFF | TGTGCCAGCAGTTTTGGGCTAGCTCGTCGTGAGCAGTTCTTC
TRBJ2-7 | TRBV11-3 | TRBD1 | CASSLRGQGPYEQYF | TGTGCCAGCAGCCTAAGAGGACAGGGACCCTACGAGCAGTACTTC
TRBJ2-7 | TRBV4-2 | TRBD1 | CASSSIIGTGGSEQYF | TGTGCCAGCAGTTCGATCATTGGGACAGGGGGCTCCGAGCAGTACTTC
TRBJ2-4 | TRBV29-1 | TRBD1 | CSVGGTGFKNIQYF | TGCAGCGTTGGGGGGACAGGGTTCAAAAACATTCAGTACTTC
TRBJ2-7 | TRBV25-1 | TRBD2 | CASSAPGTSGYEQYF | TGTGCCAGCAGCGCTCCCGGGACTAGCGGCTACGAGCAGTACTTC